This TCR beta chain is drawn from a study of T-cell reconstitution after alpha-beta-depleted transplantation in children. Preparation of the TCRbeta library was carried out with unique molecular identifiers. TCRdb redid the calling of the PCR reads with MiXCR, one entry per CDR3 protein. The profile shows about 500,000 distinct CDR3 sequences, about 30% of them singletons. V gave up 2 bases and J gave up 3 bases, with 13 bases separating them. Germline V lookup: CDR1 KGHSH, CDR2 LQKENI. The CDR3 totals 15 residues. This clonotype has just one count. This rearrangement joins TRBV18 to TRBJ2-5; D gene uncertain. The sequences come from PBMCs from the stem cell graft donor, collected from the stem cell graft. This receptor was identified in a human donor who donated a stem cell graft to a child with aplastic anemia. In DNA, the CDR3 is TGTGCCAGCTCACCATTTCAGGCCTTGGAAGAGACCCAGTACTTC. Translating it yields CASSPFQALEETQYF.